This TCR beta chain was recorded in a study of blood T cell repertoires in COVID-19. Study as a whole: Sample material is recorded as cDNA or gDNA derived from T cells, B-cell-depleted T cells, or PBMCs.

The length of the CDR3 is 16 residues. The V end was cut by 3 bases, the J end by 0 bases, with 13 bases between. Germline values: CDR1 SGHNT, CDR2 YYREEE (reference sequence). Clones were read by immunoSEQ multiplex PCR, and TCRdb kept only the in-frame ones, dropping some. The data show under 300,000 clones, 65% to 90% seen once. This receptor was taken from a woman aged 60-70 years with active or convalescent COVID-19. Input material: peripheral blood. The chain recombines TRBV5-4 with TRBJ1-3; no clear D. CDR3 coding DNA: TGTGCCAGCAGCTCCCCGATGGCAGGCTCTGGAAACACCATATATTTT. Translation gives CASSSPMAGSGNTIYF.